The source of this T cell receptor (beta chain) is a study of T-cell memory formation after mild COVID-19. Constant-segment-primed 5'RACE gave TCR alpha and TCR beta cDNA libraries with sample barcodes and UMIs. TCRdb re-derived calls from the 5' RACE reads in MiXCR, one entry per CDR3 protein. The sample consists of about 560,000 distinct CDR3 sequences, approximately 21% of them appearing once. Details on this clonotype: Its antigen is still unknown.

This CDR3 region has 15 residues. Germline assignment: CDR1 KGHSH and CDR2 LQKENI. V lost 6 bases and J 5 bases, leaving 17 bases between the germline ends. General study results and limits: Clones that contracted from day 15 to 85 were balanced CD4/CD8, while later expanders leaned CD4+. Nothing confirmed that second-wave clones peaking on day 37 were specific for SARS-CoV-2.

The V call is TRBV18, the J call TRBJ1-5, with D possibly being TRBD1 (5 bases). This clonotype originated in an adult woman who had mild COVID-19 (a few samples of this study predate the infection). Cell type and time point are not known. Sequencing used PBMCs or a T cell subset sorted from them (not recorded which). CDR3 sequence reads: CASSPFDSAYQPQHF. CDR3 sequence (DNA): TGTGCCAGCTCCCCCTTTGACAGCGCCTATCAGCCCCAGCATTTT.